Each of the 16 T cell receptor beta chains below was sequenced from the same sample in a study of OX40 agonist ivuxolimab in advanced cancers. Some clones are missing from TCRdb's copy, which holds only in-frame ones; the method was immunoSEQ multiplex PCR. The table includes about 100,000 clones, about four fifths detected once. The material was CD4+ or CD8+ T cells sorted from blood, obtained in a trial of the OX40 agonist ivuxolimab. These receptor sequences come from an adult with an advanced solid tumor such as melanoma, head and neck, liver or kidney cancer.

This chain joins TRBV27 and TRBJ2-5; 11 bases align to TRBD2. Trimming at V came to 6 bases and at J to 11 bases, leaving 14 bases not matched to a gene. Germline V gene sequence: CDR1 MNHEY, CDR2 SMNVEV (reference sequence). This CDR3 region has 15 residues. This chain's CDR3 is CASRTLAGARRLQYF. The CDR3 nucleotides read TGTGCCAGCAGAACACTAGCGGGGGCCCGACGATTGCAGTACTTC.

The chain employs TRBV12-5 and TRBJ2-3; no reliable D call. This CDR3 spans 12 amino acids. The germline gives CDR1 LGHNT, CDR2 FRNRAP. V lost 5 bases and J 5 bases, leaving 8 bases between the germline ends. Here the CDR3 reads CASGARKDTQYF. The DNA for the CDR3 is TGTGCTAGTGGTGCTAGAAAAGATACGCAGTATTTT.

V usage is TRBV28 and J usage is TRBJ2-7; D perhaps matches TRBD1 (5 bases). The CDR3 totals 14 residues. V lost 6 bases to trimming and J lost 3 bases, with 15 bases between them. Germline assignment: CDR1 MDHEN and CDR2 SYDVKM. CDR3 region: CASSHSQGLYEQYF. The CDR3 bases are TGTGCCAGCAGCCACTCGCAGGGCCTCTACGAGCAGTACTTC.

The J gene is TRBJ2-5, the V gene TRBV6-1; no reliable D call. Germline CDR1 reads MNHNS; CDR2 reads SASEGT. CDR3 length equals 13 residues. The V end lost 5 bases, the J end lost 2 bases, and 9 bases lay between the germline ends. In DNA, the CDR3 is TGTGCCAGCAGTCCTATGGGGCAAGAGACCCAGTACTTC. Protein sequence: CASSPMGQETQYF.

This chain connects TRBV21-1 to TRBJ1-5. TRBV21-1 is described as a pseudogene. This CDR3 region has 16 residues. CDR3 coding DNA: TGTGCCAGCAGCAAAGGTCGTGGGGACAGCAATCAGCCCCAGCATTTT. Amino acid sequence: CASSKGRGDSNQPQHF.

The genes are TRBV7-9 and TRBJ1-3; the D is unclear. CDR3 length: 16 residues. The V end lost 5 bases, the J end lost 1 base, and 15 bases lay between the germline ends. CDR1 SEHNR and CDR2 FQNEAQ come from the germline V gene (reference sequence). The CDR3 nucleotides read TGTGCCAGCAGCCCAGTAAACGGTAAATCTGGAAACACCATATATTTT. This sequence encodes CASSPVNGKSGNTIYF. The whole variable domain, remainder taken from reference TRBV7-9 and TRBJ1-3, is DTGVSQNPRHKITKRGQNVTFRCDPISEHNRLYWYRQTLGQGPEFLTYFQNEAQLEKSRLLSDRFSAERPKGSFSTLEIQRTEQGDSAMYLCASSPVNGKSGNTIYFGEGSWLTVV.

This clone turned up a few times. The V and J genes are TRBV7-9 and TRBJ1-2, with 7 positions matching TRBD1. The CDR3 contains 13 residues. V was clipped by 6 bases and J by 3 bases; unmatched bases: 4. Germline CDR1 and CDR2: SEHNR and FQNEAQ (reference sequence). As DNA, the CDR3 is TGTGCCAGCAGTCCAGGGGGAGACTATGGCTACACCTTC. Encoded protein: CASSPGGDYGYTF.

The chain is built from TRBV19 and TRBJ1-1, with D hard to call. Trimming took off 3 bases at V and 4 bases at J, with 9 bases between the two ends. Germline assignment: CDR1 LNHDA and CDR2 SQIVND (reference sequence). The CDR3 contains 13 residues. CDR3 in DNA: TGTGCCAGTAGTATCAGCTCCGCCACTGAAGCTTTCTTT. The encoded protein is CASSISSATEAFF. Full variable domain (rest looked up from reference TRBV19 and TRBJ1-1): DGGITQSPKYLFRKEGQNVTLSCEQNLNHDAMYWYRQDPGQGLRLIYYSQIVNDFQKGDIAEGYSVSREKKESFPLTVTSAQKNPTAFYLCASSISSATEAFFGQGTRLTVV.

This chain joins TRBV27 and TRBJ2-1, with a possible D match to TRBD2 (5 bases). The CDR3 sequence is 14 residues long. The germline V and J ends were trimmed by 6 bases and 4 bases, with 13 bases remaining between them. Germline assignment: CDR1 MNHEY and CDR2 SMNVEV (reference sequence). CDR3 residues: CASRDRWTYNEQFF. The CDR3 DNA reads as TGTGCCAGCAGGGACCGCTGGACTTACAATGAGCAGTTCTTC.

This chain connects TRBV5-6 to TRBJ2-7; 10 positions match TRBD2. There are 14 residues in the CDR3. Germline assignment: CDR1 SGHDT and CDR2 YYEEEE. Trimming removed 4 bases from V and 4 bases from J; junction bases left unmatched: 5. CDR3 protein: CASSISGRSYEQYF. For the CDR3, the DNA is TGTGCCAGCAGCATTAGCGGGAGGTCTTACGAGCAGTACTTC.

The rearrangement links TRBV21-1 to TRBJ1-2; the table gives TRBD1 as D, unverified against the DNA. TRBV21-1 is marked as a pseudogene. The CDR3 has 13 amino acids. CDR3 DNA: TGTGCCAGCAGCAAGACAGGGAACGGAGGCTACACCTTC. This codes for CASSKTGNGGYTF.

This clone came up once. This rearrangement joins TRBV19 to TRBJ1-5; 7 positions agree with TRBD1. CDR3 length: 19 amino acids. V was pared by 0 bases and J by 0 bases, with 11 bases of the junction left unmatched. Germline CDR1 reads LNHDA; CDR2 reads SQIVND (reference sequence). CDR3 in amino acids: CASSIDKDRLPYSNQPQHF. The CDR3 region has the DNA TGTGCCAGTAGTATAGACAAGGACAGGTTGCCATATAGCAATCAGCCCCAGCATTTT.

The chain links TRBV6-5 to TRBJ2-7, with 13 bases fitting TRBD2. Germline V gives CDR1 MNHEY, CDR2 SVGAGI. The trim removed 2 bases at V and 7 bases at J, leaving 5 bases unmatched. The CDR3 is made up of 15 amino acids. The CDR3 sequence is CASSYEGLAGVEQYF. The CDR3 DNA follows: TGTGCCAGCAGTTACGAAGGACTAGCGGGAGTTGAGCAGTACTTC.

J is TRBJ2-1 and V is TRBV4-1; no firm D call. In germline, CDR1 is MGHRA, CDR2 YSYEKL. CDR3 length equals 15 residues. V was clipped by 2 bases and J by 7 bases, with 15 bases between them. The CDR3 reads CASSQWAPTVNEQFF. The CDR3 DNA reads TGCGCCAGCAGCCAATGGGCCCCGACGGTTAATGAGCAGTTCTTC.

The chain joins TRBV6-6 to TRBJ1-1; D is perhaps TRBD1 (6 bases). The V gene's germline CDR1 is MNHNY and CDR2 SVGAGI (reference sequence). The CDR3 spans 13 residues. Trimming shortened V by 6 bases and J by 5 bases, and 13 bases separated the two germline ends. The CDR3 protein is CASRRQDGTEAFF. The CDR3 DNA reads as TGTGCCAGCAGAAGACAGGACGGGACTGAAGCTTTCTTT.

The chain links TRBV19 to TRBJ1-1; possible D gene TRBD1, 6 bases. V was pared by 4 bases and J by 3 bases, with 15 bases between. This CDR3 region has 15 residues. Germline V gene data show CDR1 as LNHDA and CDR2 as SQIVND (reference sequence). CDR3 amino acids: CASSRQALGDTEAFF. CDR3 DNA sequence: TGTGCCAGTAGTAGACAGGCCCTAGGGGACACTGAAGCTTTCTTT.